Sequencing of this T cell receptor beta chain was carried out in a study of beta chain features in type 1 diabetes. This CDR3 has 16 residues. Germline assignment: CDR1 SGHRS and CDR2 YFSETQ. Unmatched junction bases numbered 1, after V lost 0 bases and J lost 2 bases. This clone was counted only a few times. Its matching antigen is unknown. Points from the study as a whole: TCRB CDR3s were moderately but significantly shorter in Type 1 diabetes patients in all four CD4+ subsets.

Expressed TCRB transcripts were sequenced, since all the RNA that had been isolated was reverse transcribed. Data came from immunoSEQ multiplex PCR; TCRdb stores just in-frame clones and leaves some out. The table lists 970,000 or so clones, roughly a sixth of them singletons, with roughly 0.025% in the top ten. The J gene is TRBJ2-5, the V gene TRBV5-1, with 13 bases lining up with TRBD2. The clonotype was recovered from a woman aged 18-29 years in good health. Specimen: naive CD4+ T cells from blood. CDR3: CASSLEGLAGQETQYF. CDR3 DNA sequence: TGCGCCAGCAGCTTGGAGGGACTAGCGGGGCAAGAGACCCAGTACTTC.